This record concerns one T cell receptor beta chain sequence. As processed by the authors: Using reference gene primer amplification, nucleated cell counts were estimated. The assay was immunoSEQ multiplex PCR, and TCRdb's table has in-frame clones only and misses some. D and trimming were read from the DNA, whereas the V and J calls and clone size are those reported in that table. The repertoire includes approximately 13,000 clones, about 84% of them detected once, and under 30% sits in the top ten. The source of the sample is a study of blood T cell repertoires in COVID-19. CDR3 size: 14 residues. Germline V gene lookup returns CDR1 SEHNR and CDR2 FQNEAQ (reference sequence). Trimming removed 5 bases from V and 4 bases from J, with 14 bases in between.

This clonotype was obtained from a human donor in a cohort sampled during active COVID-19. The rearrangement uses TRBV7-9 and TRBJ2-5, with D tentatively TRBD2 (5 bases). Input material: peripheral blood. CDR3 region: CASSPEGALETQYF. CDR3 coding DNA: TGTGCCAGCAGCCCCGAGGGAGCGCTAGAGACCCAGTACTTC.